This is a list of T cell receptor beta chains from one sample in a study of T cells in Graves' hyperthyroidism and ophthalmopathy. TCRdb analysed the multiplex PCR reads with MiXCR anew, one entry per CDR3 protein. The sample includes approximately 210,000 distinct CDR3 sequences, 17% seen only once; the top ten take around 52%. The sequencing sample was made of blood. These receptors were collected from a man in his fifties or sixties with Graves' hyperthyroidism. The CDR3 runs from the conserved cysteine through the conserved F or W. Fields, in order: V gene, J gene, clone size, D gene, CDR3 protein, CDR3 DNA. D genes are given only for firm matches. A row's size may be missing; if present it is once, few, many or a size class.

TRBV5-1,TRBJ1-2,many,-,CASSFDRRGYTF,TGCGCCAGCAGCTTCGACCGGCGGGGCTACACCTTC
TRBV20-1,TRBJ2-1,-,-,CSARPLGPLQFF,TGCAGTGCTAGACCCCTAGGCCCGTTGCAGTTCTTC
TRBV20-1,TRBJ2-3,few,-,CSAKVRGLSDTQYF,TGCAGTGCTAAGGTCAGGGGATTATCAGATACGCAGTATTTT
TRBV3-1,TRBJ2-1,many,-,CASSQARTPEQFF,TGTGCCAGCAGCCAAGCCCGGACTCCAGAGCAGTTCTTC
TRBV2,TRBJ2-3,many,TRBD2,CASRLAGEWDTQYF,TGTGCCAGCAGACTAGCGGGAGAATGGGATACGCAGTATTTT
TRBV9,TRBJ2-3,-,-,CASSVGPGVSTDTQYF,TGTGCCAGCAGCGTAGGCCCCGGCGTTAGCACAGATACGCAGTATTTT
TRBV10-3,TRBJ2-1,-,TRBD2,CAISEGLAGVRNEQFF,TGTGCCATCAGTGAGGGACTAGCGGGAGTGAGGAATGAGCAGTTCTTC
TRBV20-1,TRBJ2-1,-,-,CSARLQGRYNEQFF,TGCAGTGCTAGGCTACAGGGAAGGTACAATGAGCAGTTCTTC
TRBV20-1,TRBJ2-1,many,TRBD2,CSARVVSGDYNEQFF,TGCAGTGCTAGAGTGGTTAGCGGGGACTACAATGAGCAGTTCTTC
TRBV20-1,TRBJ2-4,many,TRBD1,CSALGQQGNIQYF,TGCAGTGCCCTGGGACAGCAGGGAAACATTCAGTACTTC
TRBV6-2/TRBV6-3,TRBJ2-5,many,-,CASRDGRETQYF,TGTGCCAGCAGGGACGGGCGGGAGACCCAGTACTTC
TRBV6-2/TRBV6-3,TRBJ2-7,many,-,CASRPRQPTNYEQYF,TGTGCCAGCAGACCGAGGCAGCCCACCAACTACGAGCAGTACTTC
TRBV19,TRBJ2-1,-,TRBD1,CASSLPGTGGNEQFF,TGTGCCAGTAGTCTCCCCGGGACAGGGGGCAATGAGCAGTTCTTC
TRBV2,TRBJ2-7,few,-,CASSEMGEQYF,TGTGCCAGCAGTGAGATGGGCGAGCAGTACTTC
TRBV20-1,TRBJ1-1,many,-,CSARDGGRGTEAFF,TGCAGTGCTAGAGATGGGGGTAGGGGCACTGAAGCTTTCTTT
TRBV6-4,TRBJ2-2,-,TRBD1,CASRDRASGELFF,TGTGCCAGCAGGGACAGGGCGTCCGGGGAGCTGTTTTTT
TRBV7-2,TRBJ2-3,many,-,CASSPRVRDTQYF,TGTGCCAGCAGCCCCCGGGTTCGGGATACGCAGTATTTT
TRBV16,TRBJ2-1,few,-,CASSQFRNNEQFF,TGTGCCAGCAGCCAATTCCGCAACAATGAGCAGTTCTTC
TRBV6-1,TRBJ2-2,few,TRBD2,CASNYERELTGELFF,TGTGCCAGCAATTACGAGCGGGAGCTCACCGGGGAGCTGTTTTTT
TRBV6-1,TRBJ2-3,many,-,CASSEGGTDTQYF,TGTGCCAGCAGTGAGGGAGGCACAGATACGCAGTATTTT
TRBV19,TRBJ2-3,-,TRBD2,CASSAGEDTQYF,TGTGCCAGTAGTGCGGGGGAAGATACGCAGTATTTT
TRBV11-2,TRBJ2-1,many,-,CASSPSRGEQFF,TGTGCCAGCAGCCCGAGTCGGGGTGAGCAGTTCTTC
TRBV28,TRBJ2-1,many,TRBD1,CATTGGGRHNEQFF,TGTGCCACAACAGGGGGAGGTCGCCACAATGAGCAGTTCTTC
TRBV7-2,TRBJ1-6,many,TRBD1,CASSPGTAYSPLHF,TGTGCCAGCAGCCCAGGGACAGCTTATTCACCCCTCCACTTT
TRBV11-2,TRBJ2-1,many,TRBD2,CASSFLAGHYSSYNEQFF,TGTGCCAGCAGCTTCCTAGCGGGGCATTATAGCTCCTACAATGAGCAGTTCTTC
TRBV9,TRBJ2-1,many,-,CASSVEGVSSYNEQFF,TGTGCCAGCAGCGTAGAAGGGGTAAGCTCCTACAATGAGCAGTTCTTC
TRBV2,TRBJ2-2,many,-,CASSEGGGGRITGELFF,TGTGCCAGCAGTGAGGGCGGAGGGGGACGTATCACCGGGGAGCTGTTTTTT
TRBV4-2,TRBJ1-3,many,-,CASSQINTIYF,TGTGCCAGCAGCCAAATCAACACCATATATTTT
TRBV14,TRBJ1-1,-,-,CASSYTGTYNTEAFF,TGTGCCAGCAGCTATACCGGGACATACAACACTGAAGCTTTCTTT
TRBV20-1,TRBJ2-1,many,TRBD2,CSAKTGTSGYNEQFF,TGCAGTGCTAAAACCGGGACTAGCGGGTACAATGAGCAGTTCTTC
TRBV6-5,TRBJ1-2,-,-,CASSYSTKAGVYGYTF,TGTGCCAGCAGTTACTCGACAAAAGCAGGAGTTTATGGCTACACCTTC
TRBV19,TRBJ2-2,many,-,CASSRGLSGGELFF,TGTGCCAGTAGCAGGGGCCTATCAGGCGGGGAGCTGTTTTTT
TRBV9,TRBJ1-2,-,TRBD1,CASNPTGENYGYTF,TGTGCCAGCAACCCGACAGGGGAAAACTATGGCTACACCTTC
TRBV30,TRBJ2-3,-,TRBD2,CAWSAASGRVSDTQYF,TGTGCCTGGAGTGCGGCTAGCGGGAGGGTTTCAGATACGCAGTATTTT